This T cell receptor beta chain was sequenced in a study of blood T cell repertoires in COVID-19. Study overall: Both acute and convalescent COVID-19 samples were obtained from the United States, Italy and Spain. PBMCs, B-cell-depleted T cells, or T cells were the source of the cDNA or gDNA that made up the material.

In the study's own analysis: Amplification of reference gene primers provided the estimated nucleated cell counts. Here immunoSEQ multiplex PCR was the method, and the copy in TCRdb shows in-frame clones only, minus some. V, J and clone size derive from that table, while D and trimming were established from the DNA sequence. In the table there are over 150,000 clones, about three quarters of which are singletons. The sequenced material came from peripheral blood. The origin of this receptor is an older woman with acute or convalescent COVID-19.

CDR3 amino acids: CASRDRVVSEQFF. DNA of the CDR3: TGTGCCAGCAGGGACAGGGTGGTGAGTGAGCAGTTCTTC. The chain links TRBV2 to TRBJ2-1; 8 nucleotides align to TRBD1. Trimming removed 6 bases from V and 9 bases from J; junction bases left unmatched: 7. CDR1 and CDR2 from the germline V gene are SNHLY and FYNNEI. The CDR3 is made up of 13 amino acids.